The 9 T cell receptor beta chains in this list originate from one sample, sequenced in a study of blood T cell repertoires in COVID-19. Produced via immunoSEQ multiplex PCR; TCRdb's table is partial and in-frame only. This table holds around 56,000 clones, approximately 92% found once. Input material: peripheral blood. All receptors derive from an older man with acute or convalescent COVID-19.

The DNA of the CDR3 is TGTGCCAGCAGCGGGCCTGGCGGGGGGGTTAGGGAGACCCAGTACTTC. Protein sequence: CASSGPGGGVRETQYF. The J gene is TRBJ2-5, the V gene TRBV2; 9 nucleotides agree with TRBD2. This CDR3 contains 16 residues. Germline-derived CDR1 and CDR2 are SNHLY and FYNNEI. V lost 6 bases to trimming and J lost 5 bases; unmatched junction nucleotides: 13.

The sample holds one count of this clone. The CDR3 DNA reads as TGTGCCAGCAGCAATCCGGGACAGGGGAACTATGGCTACACCTTC. It is translated as CASSNPGQGNYGYTF. This sequence joins TRBV5-4 and TRBJ1-2; 10 bases fit TRBD1. The V gene's germline CDR1 is SGHNT and CDR2 YYREEE (reference sequence). This CDR3 has 15 residues. V dropped 4 bases and J dropped 2; count of bases not matched to a gene: 5.

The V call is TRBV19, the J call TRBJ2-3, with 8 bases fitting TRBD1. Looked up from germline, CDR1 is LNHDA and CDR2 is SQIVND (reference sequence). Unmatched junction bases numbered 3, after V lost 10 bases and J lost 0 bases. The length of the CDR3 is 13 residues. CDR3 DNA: TGTGCCACCAGGGGGCCCAGCACAGATACGCAGTATTTT. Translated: CATRGPSTDTQYF.

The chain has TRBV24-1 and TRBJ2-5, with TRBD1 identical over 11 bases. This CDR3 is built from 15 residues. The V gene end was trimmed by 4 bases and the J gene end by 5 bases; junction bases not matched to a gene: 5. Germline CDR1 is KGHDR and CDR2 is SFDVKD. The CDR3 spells CATSEGQGVKETQYF. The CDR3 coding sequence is TGTGCCACCAGTGAGGGACAGGGGGTGAAGGAGACCCAGTACTTC.

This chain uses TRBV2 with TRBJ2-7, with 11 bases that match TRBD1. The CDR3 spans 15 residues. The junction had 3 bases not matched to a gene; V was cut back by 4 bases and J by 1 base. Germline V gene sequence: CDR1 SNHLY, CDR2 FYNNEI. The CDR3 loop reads CASSAGTGGSYEQYF. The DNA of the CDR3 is TGTGCCAGCAGTGCCGGGACAGGGGGTTCCTACGAGCAGTACTTC. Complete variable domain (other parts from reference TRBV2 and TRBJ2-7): EPEVTQTPSHQVTQMGQEVILRCVPISNHLYFYWYRQILGQKVEFLVSFYNNEISEKSEIFDDQFSVERPDGSNFTLKIRSTKLEDSAMYFCASSAGTGGSYEQYFGPGTRLTVT.

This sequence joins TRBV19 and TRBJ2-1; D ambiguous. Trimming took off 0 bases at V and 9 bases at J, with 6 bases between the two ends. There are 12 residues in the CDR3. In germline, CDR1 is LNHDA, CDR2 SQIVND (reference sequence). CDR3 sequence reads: CASSIEQSEQFF. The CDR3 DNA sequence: TGTGCCAGTAGTATAGAACAATCTGAGCAGTTCTTC.

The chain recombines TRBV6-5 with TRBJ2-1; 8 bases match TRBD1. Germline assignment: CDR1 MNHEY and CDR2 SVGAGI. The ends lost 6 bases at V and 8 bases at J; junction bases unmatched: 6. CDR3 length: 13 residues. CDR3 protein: CASSNRGVDEQFF. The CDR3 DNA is TGTGCCAGCAGCAACAGGGGGGTCGATGAGCAGTTCTTC.

DNA of the CDR3: TGTGCCAGCAGCTTGAGCAATTCGGGTCAGCCCCAGCATTTT. This gives the protein CASSLSNSGQPQHF. The V and J genes are TRBV5-4 and TRBJ1-5; D gene ambiguous. Germline V gives CDR1 SGHNT, CDR2 YYREEE (reference sequence). This CDR3 comprises 14 residues. V dropped 1 base and J dropped 6 bases, with 11 bases sitting between them.

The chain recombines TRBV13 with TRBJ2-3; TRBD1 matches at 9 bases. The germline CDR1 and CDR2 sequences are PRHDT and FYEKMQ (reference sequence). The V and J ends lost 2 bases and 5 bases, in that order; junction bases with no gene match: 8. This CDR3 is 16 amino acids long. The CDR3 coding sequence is TGTGCCAGCAGCTTATATAGGACAGGGGAAGTAGATACGCAGTATTTT. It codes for CASSLYRTGEVDTQYF. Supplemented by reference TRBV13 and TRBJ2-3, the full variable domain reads AAGVIQSPRHLIKEKRETATLKCYPIPRHDTVYWYQQGPGQDPQFLISFYEKMQSDKGSIPDRFSAQQFSDYHSELNMSSLELGDSALYFCASSLYRTGEVDTQYFGPGTRLTVL.